This record covers a single T cell receptor beta chain. What it recognizes is unknown. TCRdb reprocessed the RT-PCR reads via MiXCR and lists one record per CDR3 protein. The sample holds 30,000 to 40,000 distinct CDR3 sequences, 50% to 65% seen once. CDR3 size: 15 residues. Germline V gene data show CDR1 as KGHSH and CDR2 as LQKENI. V was trimmed by 3 bases and J by 3 bases, leaving 9 bases between them. This entry is derived from a study of yellow fever vaccine responses in identical twins. Study-wide results and limits: Twin vaccine T cell responses reportedly seemed partly convergent, partly personalized.

This sample comprised T cells from blood (PBMCs), unsorted or a sorted subset (not recorded which), obtained before or after yellow fever vaccination (not recorded which). The sequence was collected from a woman younger than 35 who received the yellow fever vaccine. This sequence joins TRBV18 and TRBJ2-6, with D possibly matching TRBD1 (5 bases). CDR3 amino acids: CASSPVTGGANVLTF. DNA of the CDR3: TGTGCCAGCTCACCGGTTACAGGTGGGGCCAACGTCCTGACTTTC. The whole variable domain, remainder taken from reference TRBV18 and TRBJ2-6, is NAGVMQNPRHLVRRRGQEARLRCSPMKGHSHVYWYRQLPEEGLKFMVYLQKENIIDESGMPKERFSAEFPKEGPSILRIQQVVRGDSAAYFCASSPVTGGANVLTFGAGSRLTVL.